These T cell receptor beta chains were read from a single sample in a study of T cells expressing NK-cell markers. TCRdb re-called the 5' RACE reads and shows each CDR3 protein once, DNA omitted. The specimen's table records a few hundred thousand distinct CDR3 sequences. The sample taken for sequencing was blood T cells: a sorted CD56 or NKG2C T cell subset, CD4+ or CD8+ T cells, or bulk PBMC T cells (not recorded which). The receptors come from a woman aged 45-60 years in good health. Both conserved end residues are part of each CDR3.

V gene,J gene,CDR3 protein
TRBV4-1,TRBJ1-5,CASSQERANQPQHF
TRBV19,TRBJ2-1,CASKMGQVLNEQFF
TRBV5-5,TRBJ1-5,CASSLEGKNQPQHF
TRBV20-1,TRBJ2-1,CSARPGPRNEQFF
TRBV5-1,TRBJ2-3,CASSADEAGGPGTQYF
TRBV12-3/TRBV12-4,TRBJ2-2,CASSGRDLGGELFF
TRBV5-1,TRBJ2-6,CASSAWTGFDWEANVLTF
TRBV10-1,TRBJ1-6,CARRPGQGSASSNSPLHF
TRBV20-1,TRBJ2-3,CSAGFVGDTQYF
TRBV21-1,TRBJ1-5,CARPSAFNQPQHF
TRBV5-1,TRBJ2-7,CASSLVPGGPREQYF
TRBV30,TRBJ2-1,CAWRELLTQAWNEQFF
TRBV6-5,TRBJ1-2,CASSPGRANYGYTF
TRBV12-3/TRBV12-4,TRBJ1-1,CASSFQQGDAFF
TRBV7-2,TRBJ2-7,CASSFMDRENEQYF
TRBV20-1,TRBJ2-5,CSARTGAGVLRETQYF
TRBV28,TRBJ1-1,CGYRSSQGAFF
TRBV18,TRBJ2-6,CASSPADRAPNVLTF
TRBV24-1,TRBJ2-1,CATSDYLAGGVNEQFF
TRBV3-1,TRBJ2-7,CASSHHSGSYEQYF
TRBV29-1,TRBJ2-1,CSDGWTDYNEQFF
TRBV21-1,TRBJ2-3,CASSTPKKDKDDTDTQYF
TRBV20-1,TRBJ2-7,CSARPQPAVEQYF
TRBV3-1,TRBJ2-2,CASSKRRGELFF
TRBV6-1,TRBJ2-1,CASTVPSEQFF
TRBV5-6,TRBJ2-1,CASSAQLAGGPYNEQFF
TRBV5-1,TRBJ2-1,CASSIRRDEQFF
TRBV5-1,TRBJ2-5,CASSVSGTVETQYF
TRBV10-3,TRBJ2-5,CAISESITSGTKQETQYF
TRBV18,TRBJ2-7,CASSGSTYEQYF
TRBV5-5,TRBJ1-1,CASSPRQGVNTEAFF
TRBV12-3/TRBV12-4,TRBJ2-3,CASSFGTGALDTQYF
TRBV10-2,TRBJ2-7,CASSGLAGGLRGEQYF
TRBV14,TRBJ2-1,CASSHLGVEQFF
TRBV28,TRBJ2-1,CASTPLSASYNEQFF
TRBV4-2,TRBJ2-3,CASSPWGATDTQYF
TRBV12-3/TRBV12-4,TRBJ1-1,CASSFGQGSRAFF
TRBV4-1,TRBJ2-1,CASSQDRDGNSYNEQFF
TRBV29-1,TRBJ2-7,CSVGKGPHEQYF
TRBV10-3,TRBJ2-1,CAISESLAITGDEQFF
TRBV24-1,TRBJ1-5,CATARGNNQPQHF
TRBV5-4,TRBJ2-1,CASSLRDLGNEQFF